Each of the 10 T cell receptor beta chains below was sequenced from the same sample in a study of neurological immune-mediated disorders. TCRdb re-called the 5' RACE reads through MiXCR, storing one row per CDR3 protein. The table lists about 66,000 distinct CDR3 sequences, 4.5% to 5.5% of them singletons, with less than 8% in the top ten. Sequenced material: PBMCs. The receptors originated from a man aged 30 to 45 with multiple sclerosis.

This chain links TRBV27 with TRBJ2-7; 8 bases are a match to TRBD2. Germline CDR1 MNHEY, CDR2 SMNVEV (reference sequence). The CDR3 has 14 amino acids. Unmatched junction bases numbered 12, after V lost 8 bases and J lost 6 bases. The CDR3 bases are TGTGCCAGCTGCCGAACCGGGGGGGTCCCCGAGCAGTACTTC. It specifies CASCRTGGVPEQYF.

This clonotype was seen many times. J is TRBJ1-2 and V is TRBV20-1, with 7 bases identical to TRBD1. V shed 0 bases, J shed 8 bases, and the junction held 9 bases outside the gene matches. The length of the CDR3 is 14 residues. Germline V gene data show CDR1 as DFQATT and CDR2 as SNEGSKA (reference sequence). CDR3 coding DNA: TGCAGTGCTAGAGAAGGGACAGCCTCCTGGGGCTACACCTTC. Translation gives CSAREGTASWGYTF.

V usage is TRBV5-4 and J usage is TRBJ1-1; 7 nucleotides align to TRBD1. The CDR3 has 13 residues. After removal of 4 bases from V and 4 bases from J, the junction contained 4 bases not matched to a gene. Germline values: CDR1 SGHNT, CDR2 YYREEE (reference sequence). CDR3 sequence: CASSDGTATEAFF. The CDR3 nucleotides are TGTGCCAGCAGCGACGGGACAGCCACTGAAGCTTTCTTT.

In this sample, this clonotype turned up many times. This chain uses TRBV20-1 with TRBJ1-1; TRBD1 matches 11 bases. CDR3 length equals 17 residues. Germline V gene sequence: CDR1 DFQATT, CDR2 SNEGSKA (reference sequence). Trimming cost V 5 bases and J 1 base; bases outside gene matches: 12. As DNA, the CDR3 is TGCAGTGCTGGCAAGGACAGGGGGCTACTCACGAACACTGAAGCTTTCTTT. Translating gives CSAGKDRGLLTNTEAFF.

At least ten counts were recorded for this clonotype. The chain is built from TRBV28 and TRBJ2-2; D unresolved. With 7 bases removed from V and 6 bases from J, the gap between germline ends came to 9 bases. The CDR3 contains 12 residues. Per germline, CDR1 MDHEN and CDR2 SYDVKM. The DNA for the CDR3 is TGTGCCAGCACCCTGGATGCCGGGGAGCTGTTTTTT. Amino acids: CASTLDAGELFF. The entire variable domain, with the rest obtained from reference TRBV28 and TRBJ2-2, is as follows: DVKVTQSSRYLVKRTGEKVFLECVQDMDHENMFWYRQDPGLGLRLIYFSYDVKMKEKGDIPEGYSVSREKKERFSLILESASTNQTSMYLCASTLDAGELFFGEGSRLTVL.

This clonotype has ten or more counts. The CDR3 DNA is TGTGCCACCAGCAGAGATTTCGGACAGGGCACTGAAGCTTTCTTT. Encoded protein: CATSRDFGQGTEAFF. The rearrangement joins TRBV15 to TRBJ1-1; 8 nucleotides line up with TRBD1. With 0 bases clipped from V and 4 bases from J, the junction kept 4 bases outside the gene matches. Germline V CDR1 and CDR2: LNHNV, YYDKDF (reference sequence). The CDR3 contains 15 residues.

This clonotype showed up many times. CDR3 coding DNA: TGTGCCAGCAGTCAGACAGCCTCATCAGGGGGCTACACCTTC. Translating it yields CASSQTASSGGYTF. This chain joins TRBV6-5 and TRBJ1-2; D is possibly TRBD1 (5 bases). CDR3 length: 14 residues. Trimming removed 5 bases at V and 8 bases at J, with 18 bases between. CDR1 MNHEY and CDR2 SVGAGI come from the germline V gene.

This clonotype has a count of ten or more. This chain links TRBV20-1 with TRBJ2-7, with D possibly matching TRBD2 (6 bases). CDR1 and CDR2 (germline): DFQATT, SNEGSKA (reference sequence). The CDR3 is made up of 13 amino acids. Trimming pared 6 bases from V and 3 bases from J, leaving 15 bases between. CDR3 amino acids: CSAGGQLGYEQYF. The CDR3 DNA sequence: TGCAGTGCGGGAGGACAACTGGGCTACGAGCAGTACTTC.

This clonotype was seen at least ten times. The rearrangement uses TRBV3-1 and TRBJ2-4, with 9 nucleotides matching TRBD1. Germline V lookup: CDR1 LGHDT, CDR2 YNNKEL (reference sequence). The CDR3 extends over 14 amino acids. Trimming took 4 bases from V and 11 from J; bases not matched to a gene: 9. The CDR3 DNA reads TGTGCCAGCAGCCCACGTCGGACAGGGGATGTTCAGTACTTC. Its translation: CASSPRRTGDVQYF.

In its sample, this clonotype was seen many times. This chain links TRBV5-1 with TRBJ2-3; 8 bases match TRBD1. The V gene's germline CDR1 is SGHRS and CDR2 YFSETQ. The junction had 3 bases not matched to a gene; V was cut back by 4 bases and J by 2 bases. The CDR3 is 14 residues long. CDR3 DNA sequence: TGCGCCAGCAGCCCGGGACAGGCCACAGATACGCAGTATTTT. It is translated as CASSPGQATDTQYF.